This T cell receptor (beta chain) emerged from a study of blood T cell repertoires in COVID-19. Adults between roughly 18 and 90 years of age took part from about two dozen US areas. Participants were placed into cohorts based on the clinical history they reported. V lost 5 bases to trimming and J lost 2 bases, with 9 bases between them. Germline V gene data show CDR1 as LNHDA and CDR2 as SQIVND (reference sequence). CDR3 length equals 13 residues. Study processing details: Amplification of reference gene primers provided the estimated nucleated cell counts. Data came from immunoSEQ multiplex PCR; TCRdb stores just in-frame clones and leaves some out. V and J calls plus clone size are reproduced from that table; the DNA served to infer D and trimming. Of a few hundred thousand clones listed, 88% were seen once; the top ten hold just over 8%.

The sample consisted of PBMCs or T cells enriched from blood (not recorded which). V and J are TRBV19 and TRBJ1-2; D possibly corresponds to TRBD1 (5 bases). This sequence was found in a woman aged 55-69 years who had recovered from COVID-19. The CDR3 region has the DNA TGTGCCAGTAGTTTTAGGGGAAACTATGGCTACACCTTC. Encoded protein: CASSFRGNYGYTF.